A selection of T cell receptor beta chains follows, all from one sample in a study of control samples from healthy donors and cancer patients. Sequencing was performed with immunoSEQ multiplex PCR; in TCRdb, only in-frame clones are kept and a portion is missing. The sample yields 70,000 to 90,000 clones, 85% to 95% seen once. Sequenced material: blood. The receptor set was obtained from a middle-aged woman in good health. Each CDR3 is given with its conserved first and last residue. D genes are given only for firm matches. The listing skips clone size in some rows; elsewhere it reads once, few, many or a size class.

J	V	size	D	DNA	CDR3
TRBJ2-1	TRBV19	.	.	TGTGCCAGTAGTATAGCGCCCTTGACTTACAATGAGCAGTTCTTC	CASSIAPLTYNEQFF
TRBJ2-1	TRBV6-2/TRBV6-3	.	.	TGTGCCAGCAGTTACTCGAATACCGGGGCGTATTACAATGAGCAGTTCTTC	CASSYSNTGAYYNEQFF
TRBJ1-2	TRBV6-5	.	TRBD1	TGTGCCAGCAGTCCGGGACAGACCCTCTCCTATGGCTACACCTTC	CASSPGQTLSYGYTF
TRBJ2-7	TRBV6-6	once	.	TGTGCCAGCAGTTACTCGACCACGTACGAGCAGTACTTC	CASSYSTTYEQYF
TRBJ2-3	TRBV5-1	.	.	TGCGCCAGCAGCTTGGCACTACACACAGATACGCAGTATTTT	CASSLALHTDTQYF
TRBJ2-5	TRBV30	.	.	TGTGCCTGGAGGCTCAGGGGCCCAGAGACCCAGTACTTC	CAWRLRGPETQYF
TRBJ1-2	TRBV5-5	.	.	TGTGCCAGCAGCTTGGGTAGGGGGGCCAACTATGGCTACACCTTC	CASSLGRGANYGYTF
TRBJ1-3	TRBV25-1	.	.	TGTGCCAGCAGTGCTGGACAGAAATCGAACACCATATATTTT	CASSAGQKSNTIYF
TRBJ1-2	TRBV19	.	TRBD1	TGTGCCAGTAGTCAAACCACAGGGGGCCATGGCTACACCTTC	CASSQTTGGHGYTF
TRBJ2-2	TRBV18	.	.	TGTGCCAGCTCACCACCGCTTCGGACCGGGGAGCTGTTTTTT	CASSPPLRTGELFF
TRBJ2-2	TRBV7-9	.	.	TGTGCCAGCAGCTTCCCCCCCGGGGAGCTGTTTTTT	CASSFPPGELFF
TRBJ1-4	TRBV4-1	few	.	TGCGCCAGCAGCCAAGATTGGGGAAGAACGAGAGGAAAACTGTTTTTT	CASSQDWGRTRGKLFF
TRBJ2-5	TRBV5-1	.	TRBD1	TGCGCCAGCAGCCTCGACAGGGTGGGCGAGACCCAGTACTTC	CASSLDRVGETQYF
TRBJ2-2	TRBV29-1	.	.	TGCAGCGTTGAAGATCGACGCCGGTTGAACACCGGGGAGCTGTTTTTT	CSVEDRRRLNTGELFF
TRBJ2-7	TRBV19	.	TRBD1	TGTGCCAGTAGCAGGACAGGGCTCTCCTACGAGCAGTACTTC	CASSRTGLSYEQYF
TRBJ2-5	TRBV7-2	.	TRBD2	TGTGCCAGCAGCTCCCAACCGGGACTAGCGGGACGGGAGACCCAGTACTTC	CASSSQPGLAGRETQYF
TRBJ2-7	TRBV5-1	.	.	TGCGCCAGCAGCTTGGTGGGGTCTTACGAGCAGTACTTC	CASSLVGSYEQYF
TRBJ1-5	TRBV30	.	TRBD1	TGTGCCTGGGGAGTAAGGGGACAGGGGAGACAGCCCCAGCATTTT	CAWGVRGQGRQPQHF
TRBJ2-3	TRBV6-5	.	TRBD2	TGTGCCAGCAGCGGCGGGGGGGCAGGTACGCAGTATTTT	CASSGGGAGTQYF
TRBJ2-1	TRBV19	.	.	TGTGCCAGTAGTATGGGCAGGGGCTCCTCGCGGTTCTTC	CASSMGRGSSRFF
TRBJ2-7	TRBV4-2	.	.	TGTGCCAGCAGCCAAGATTACGTTGGCGGGCTTATCGGCGAGCAGTACTTC	CASSQDYVGGLIGEQYF
TRBJ2-7	TRBV27	.	.	TGTGCCAGCAGACTAGGGCAGTTCTACGAGCAGTACTTC	CASRLGQFYEQYF
TRBJ2-3	TRBV4-1	once	.	TGCGCCAGCAGCCCCAAAGGCGGGCGCACAGATACGCAGTATTTT	CASSPKGGRTDTQYF
TRBJ1-2	TRBV4-1	.	.	TGCGCCAGCAGCCAAGTAGCGGCGGATAACTATGGCTACACCTTC	CASSQVAADNYGYTF
TRBJ2-4	TRBV27	.	.	TGTGCCAGCAGTTTATACCGGGCAAGGCGTGGAAACATTCAGTACTTC	CASSLYRARRGNIQYF
TRBJ2-6	TRBV4-3	.	TRBD1	TGCGCCAGCAGCCGGGGGACAGGGGGCTCTGGGGCCAACGTCCTGACTTTC	CASSRGTGGSGANVLTF
TRBJ1-6	TRBV30	.	TRBD1	TGTGCCTGGAGTGTTAAGGCAGGGGGCTCCAATTCACCCCTCCACTTT	CAWSVKAGGSNSPLHF
TRBJ1-5	TRBV4-3	.	.	TGCGCCAGCAGCCAAGACGTCGGTCAGCGGTATAGCAATCAGCCCCAGCATTTT	CASSQDVGQRYSNQPQHF
TRBJ2-5	TRBV14	.	.	TGTGCCAGCAGCCGCCGAGGGCAGGGAGGGGGAGAGACCCAGTACTTC	CASSRRGQGGGETQYF
TRBJ2-7	TRBV6-2/TRBV6-3	few	.	TGTGCCAGCAGTTACTCGATCGACTACGAGCAGTACTTC	CASSYSIDYEQYF
TRBJ1-5	TRBV28	.	.	TGTGCCAGCAGCCAAATCGACAGAGGTCAGCCCCAGCATTTT	CASSQIDRGQPQHF
TRBJ2-1	TRBV20-1	.	.	TGCAGTGCTCATAACAATGAGCAGTTCTTC	CSAHNNEQFF
TRBJ1-3	TRBV27	.	.	TGTGCCAGCAGTCCCATTATAAGGGGCTTAAGAAACACCATATATTTT	CASSPIIRGLRNTIYF
TRBJ2-2	TRBV27	.	.	TGTGCCAGCAGTCCCCTCCTGGACCCGAACACCGGGGAGCTGTTTTTT	CASSPLLDPNTGELFF
TRBJ2-1	TRBV27	.	TRBD2	TGTGCCAGCAGTCCCGAGACTAGCCCGATGGGGGGTGAGCAGTTCTTC	CASSPETSPMGGEQFF
TRBJ1-6	TRBV7-9	.	TRBD1	TGTGCCAGCAGTCGACAGGGTCAGTATTCACCCCTCCACTTT	CASSRQGQYSPLHF
TRBJ1-1	TRBV5-1	.	.	TGCGCCAGCAGCTTCCTCGGGGGGCTGAACACTGAAGCTTTCTTT	CASSFLGGLNTEAFF
TRBJ2-7	TRBV7-9	.	TRBD2	TGTGCCAGCAGCTCGGGGGGACCTACCTACGAGCAGTACTTC	CASSSGGPTYEQYF
TRBJ1-4	TRBV5-6	.	.	TGTGCCAGCAGCCCCGGGGGGGCGAAACTGTTTTTT	CASSPGGAKLFF
TRBJ1-1	TRBV9	.	.	TGTGCCAGCAGCGTAGGGACGAACACTGAAGCTTTCTTT	CASSVGTNTEAFF
TRBJ1-4	TRBV6-5	.	.	TGTGCCAGCAGTTACGGGGGTCCTAATGAAAAACTGTTTTTT	CASSYGGPNEKLFF
TRBJ1-6	TRBV19	.	.	TGTGCCAGTAGTATGCAGGGTGGCAATTCACCCCTCCACTTT	CASSMQGGNSPLHF
TRBJ1-1	TRBV12-3/TRBV12-4	.	.	TGTGCCAGCGTTAAACGACGGGACACTGAAGCTTTCTTT	CASVKRRDTEAFF